A selection of T cell receptor beta chains follows, all from one sample in a study of PD-1 blockade in classical Hodgkin lymphoma. Profiling relied on immunoSEQ multiplex PCR, and the TCRdb table lists in-frame clones only, not all of them. This sample yields 12,000 or so clones, of which around four fifths are seen a single time; about 1.6% belongs to the top ten. Sequencing used CD4+ T cells from blood, obtained at baseline. Source of these receptors: a human donor with classical Hodgkin lymphoma. CDR3s include the opening cysteine and the closing phenylalanine or tryptophan. D genes are given only for firm matches. Not all rows give a size; the values are once, few, many and, for expanded clones, a class.

V,size,D,J,CDR3,DNA
TRBV10-3,few,NA,TRBJ1-2,CAISVWGRGYTF,TGTGCCATCAGTGTCTGGGGGCGTGGCTACACCTTC
TRBV5-8,NA,NA,TRBJ2-3,CASSLGPQGGTDTQYF,TGTGCCAGCAGCTTGGGTCCACAGGGAGGCACAGATACGCAGTATTTT
TRBV5-1,NA,NA,TRBJ1-2,CASSGTPGQGYGYTF,TGCGCCAGCAGCGGAACTCCGGGACAAGGATATGGCTACACCTTC
TRBV7-2,NA,TRBD1,TRBJ2-5,CASSSTGGGWQETQYF,TGTGCCAGCAGCTCGACAGGGGGAGGTTGGCAAGAGACCCAGTACTTC
TRBV5-1,NA,NA,TRBJ2-2,CASSLVTSDVAGELFF,TGCGCCAGCAGCTTGGTGACTAGTGATGTCGCCGGGGAGCTGTTTTTT
TRBV4-1,NA,NA,TRBJ2-1,CASSQDEDSYNEQFF,TGCGCCAGCAGCCAAGATGAGGATTCCTACAATGAGCAGTTCTTC
TRBV7-2,NA,TRBD1,TRBJ2-2,CASSLMIGQVPTDTGELFF,TGTGCCAGCAGCTTAATGATAGGACAGGTCCCAACGGACACCGGGGAGCTGTTTTTT
TRBV19,once,NA,TRBJ1-2,CASSSPQGEGGYGYTF,TGTGCCAGTAGTTCTCCACAGGGAGAAGGCGGCTATGGCTACACCTTC
TRBV5-5,once,NA,TRBJ1-4,CASSPIRGRWEKLFF,TGTGCCAGCAGCCCTATCAGGGGAAGGTGGGAAAAACTGTTTTTT
TRBV4-3,NA,NA,TRBJ2-3,CASSQEYEGQDTQYF,TGCGCCAGCAGCCAAGAGTACGAGGGACAAGATACGCAGTATTTT
TRBV5-4,NA,TRBD1,TRBJ2-3,CASSLVQGVDTQYF,TGTGCCAGCAGCTTGGTGCAGGGGGTGGATACGCAGTATTTT
TRBV7-2,NA,NA,TRBJ2-1,CASSLDFRSYNEQFF,TGTGCCAGCAGCTTAGATTTCAGGAGTTACAATGAGCAGTTCTTC
TRBV4-3,NA,NA,TRBJ1-5,CASSQDIRYSNQPQHF,TGCGCCAGCAGCCAAGATATTCGGTATAGCAATCAGCCCCAGCATTTT
TRBV1,NA,NA,TRBJ2-7,CTSGPEGRLAVRRGDTYEQYF,TGCACCAGCGGCCCAGAGGGACGGTTAGCAGTCCGTCGGGGGGACACCTACGAGCAGTACTTC
TRBV6-6,NA,NA,TRBJ2-2,CASSQNAPGTGELFF,TGTGCCAGCAGTCAGAACGCACCGGGCACCGGGGAGCTGTTTTTT
TRBV4-2,NA,NA,TRBJ1-3,CASSQEGRGSGNTIYF,TGTGCCAGCAGCCAAGAGGGCAGGGGCTCTGGAAACACCATATATTTT
TRBV11-2,NA,NA,TRBJ2-2,CASSLTGRGTGELFF,TGTGCCAGCAGCTTAACAGGGAGAGGCACCGGGGAGCTGTTTTTT
TRBV19,once,NA,TRBJ2-2,CASSMWQSTGELFF,TGTGCCAGTAGTATGTGGCAGAGCACCGGGGAGCTGTTTTTT
TRBV4-3,NA,TRBD2,TRBJ2-7,CASSQDVGSGGSPYEQYF,TGCGCCAGCAGCCAAGATGTAGGTAGCGGGGGGTCACCCTACGAGCAGTACTTC
TRBV7-2,NA,TRBD2,TRBJ2-1,CASSPGKLAGGPYNEQFF,TGTGCCAGCAGCCCAGGAAAACTAGCGGGAGGACCCTACAATGAGCAGTTCTTC
TRBV5-1,NA,NA,TRBJ1-3,CASSWGGPRGNTIYF,TGCGCCAGCAGCTGGGGGGGACCGAGGGGAAACACCATATATTTT
TRBV29-1,NA,NA,TRBJ2-1,CSALVANEQFF,TGCAGCGCTTTGGTAGCCAATGAGCAGTTCTTC
TRBV2,NA,NA,TRBJ2-1,CASMEGGLINNEQFF,TGTGCCAGCATGGAGGGGGGACTAATAAACAATGAGCAGTTCTTC
TRBV28,NA,NA,TRBJ1-6,CASSPPRLNSPLHF,TGTGCCAGCAGTCCACCACGGCTTAATTCACCCCTCCACTTT
TRBV28,NA,TRBD1,TRBJ2-7,CASSTWAGTGPREQYF,TGTGCCAGCAGTACCTGGGCGGGGACAGGACCTCGGGAGCAGTACTTC
TRBV28,few,NA,TRBJ1-2,CASSSIWGYTF,TGTGCCAGCAGTTCGATATGGGGCTACACCTTC
TRBV6-5,once,TRBD2,TRBJ2-3,CASSLGLAGVEDTQYF,TGTGCCAGCAGTTTGGGACTAGCGGGGGTTGAGGATACGCAGTATTTT
TRBV5-1,once,TRBD2,TRBJ2-3,CASSGGTSGVTDTQYF,TGCGCCAGCAGCGGGGGGACTAGCGGGGTCACAGATACGCAGTATTTT
TRBV11-2,NA,TRBD2,TRBJ2-1,CASSLFRLAGKNEQFF,TGTGCCAGCAGCTTATTCCGGCTAGCGGGAAAAAATGAGCAGTTCTTC
TRBV19,NA,NA,TRBJ2-1,CASSPLQDGYNEQFF,TGTGCCAGTAGTCCATTACAGGACGGGTACAATGAGCAGTTCTTC
TRBV6-6,NA,NA,TRBJ2-7,CASRSFGSQQYF,TGTGCCAGCAGATCCTTTGGCAGCCAGCAGTACTTC
TRBV7-3,NA,TRBD1,TRBJ1-1,CASSLSGGLGGTEAFF,TGTGCCAGCAGCTTATCAGGGGGCCTGGGAGGCACTGAAGCTTTCTTT
TRBV11-3,NA,TRBD1,TRBJ2-2,CASSSRGGPYTGELFF,TGTGCCAGCAGCTCGCGAGGGGGCCCCTACACCGGGGAGCTGTTTTTT
TRBV4-2,once,TRBD1,TRBJ2-7,CASSQGQGPTYEQYF,TGTGCCAGCAGCCAAGGACAGGGACCAACCTACGAGCAGTACTTC
TRBV6-1,NA,NA,TRBJ1-2,CASSRIWDYGYTF,TGTGCCAGCAGTAGAATATGGGACTATGGCTACACCTTC
TRBV28,medium-sized,NA,TRBJ2-7,CASSFPREGEQYF,TGTGCCAGCAGCTTCCCCAGGGAAGGCGAGCAGTACTTC
TRBV10-3,NA,NA,TRBJ1-2,CAISDTRNRPDYGYTF,TGTGCCATCAGTGATACTCGCAACAGGCCGGACTATGGCTACACCTTC
TRBV2,NA,NA,TRBJ2-7,CASSSVSPTLSYEQYF,TGTGCCAGCAGTTCAGTGTCTCCGACCCTATCCTACGAGCAGTACTTC
TRBV5-3,NA,NA,TRBJ2-1,CARSLPLTYNEQFF,TGTGCCAGAAGCTTGCCGCTAACCTACAATGAGCAGTTCTTC
TRBV6-5,few,NA,TRBJ1-3,CASIRGNTIYF,TGTGCCAGCATCAGAGGGAACACCATATATTTT
TRBV20-1,NA,NA,TRBJ1-2,CSARHGYF,TGCAGTGCTAGACACGGCTACTTC
TRBV2,NA,NA,TRBJ2-2,CASSGVRKINTGELFF,TGTGCCAGCTCTGGGGTCAGAAAGATAAACACCGGGGAGCTGTTTTTT
TRBV2,NA,NA,TRBJ2-1,CASSGVGMNEQFF,TGTGCCAGCAGTGGGGTAGGGATGAATGAGCAGTTCTTC
TRBV27,NA,NA,TRBJ2-1,CASSLMGSPYNEQFF,TGTGCCAGCAGTTTAATGGGTAGCCCCTACAATGAGCAGTTCTTC
TRBV10-2,NA,NA,TRBJ1-4,CASSKRTAFNEKLFF,TGCGCCAGCAGTAAAAGGACAGCTTTTAATGAAAAACTGTTTTTT
TRBV5-5,NA,NA,TRBJ1-1,CASSLETGGQNTEAFF,TGTGCCAGCTCCTTGGAGACAGGAGGACAGAACACTGAAGCTTTCTTT
TRBV2,NA,NA,TRBJ1-5,CASSEWASPDQPQHF,TGTGCCAGCAGTGAATGGGCCAGCCCGGATCAGCCCCAGCATTTT
TRBV5-1,NA,TRBD1,TRBJ1-2,CASSDGTGGVLYGYTF,TGCGCCAGCAGCGACGGGACAGGGGGCGTTTTGTATGGCTACACCTTC
TRBV2,NA,NA,TRBJ1-4,CASRLQQTTNEKLFF,TGTGCCAGCAGACTCCAACAGACAACTAATGAAAAACTGTTTTTT
TRBV4-3,few,NA,TRBJ2-3,CASSQDPGANTDTQYF,TGCGCCAGCAGCCAAGACCCCGGGGCCAACACAGATACGCAGTATTTT
TRBV7-9,NA,TRBD2,TRBJ2-3,CASSSRLAGSTSTDTQYF,TGTGCCAGCAGCTCCCGACTAGCGGGGAGCACTAGCACAGATACGCAGTATTTT
TRBV4-3,NA,NA,TRBJ1-5,CASSQEGGQDNQPQHF,TGCGCCAGCAGCCAAGAGGGCGGCCAGGACAATCAGCCCCAGCATTTT
TRBV28,NA,TRBD1,TRBJ2-7,CASRQGSYEQYF,TGTGCCAGTCGACAGGGATCCTACGAGCAGTACTTC
TRBV30,NA,TRBD1,TRBJ2-7,CAWRQGQGEQYF,TGTGCCTGGAGGCAGGGACAGGGTGAGCAGTACTTC
TRBV19,few,TRBD1,TRBJ1-4,CASSTTGVGEKLFF,TGTGCCAGTAGTACCACAGGGGTGGGTGAAAAACTGTTTTTT
TRBV5-1,few,NA,TRBJ1-6,CASSLGWEGNSPLHF,TGCGCCAGCAGCTTGGGGTGGGAAGGGAATTCACCCCTCCACTTT
TRBV19,NA,NA,TRBJ1-4,CASSLTGEKLFF,TGTGCCAGTAGCCTTACCGGGGAAAAACTGTTTTTT
TRBV2,NA,NA,TRBJ2-1,CASRGLPNEQFF,TGTGCCAGCAGGGGACTGCCCAATGAGCAGTTCTTC